The 20 T cell receptor beta chains below come from one sample, sequenced in a study of CD8 T cells in ankylosing spondylitis. TCRdb ran MiXCR on the 5' RACE reads and lists one entry per CDR3 protein. The table lists under 250,000 distinct CDR3 sequences, roughly a tenth of them singletons. What was sequenced was blood, either unsorted or a sorted T cell fraction (not recorded which). The receptors were sampled from a male donor with ankylosing spondylitis or in good health (not recorded which).

This clonotype appeared a few times. This sequence joins TRBV7-2 and TRBJ2-5; TRBD1 matches 7 bases. Germline assignment: CDR1 SGHTA and CDR2 FQGNSA. CDR3 size: 14 residues. V dropped 5 bases and J dropped 8; count of bases not matched to a gene: 11. CDR3 sequence reads: CASSETAGGRTQYF. The CDR3 nucleotides are TGTGCCAGCAGCGAGACGGCAGGGGGTCGAACCCAGTACTTC.

This clonotype has a count of ten or more. The V call is TRBV5-1, the J call TRBJ2-3, with TRBD2 identical over 14 bases. From germline, CDR1 is SGHRS and CDR2 YFSETQ. The V segment lost 0 bases and the J segment 0 bases; nucleotides outside the gene matches: 3. This CDR3 contains 18 residues. CDR3 nucleotide sequence: TGCGCCAGCAGCTTGGAGGGACTAGCGGGAGTGAGCACAGATACGCAGTATTTT. It codes for CASSLEGLAGVSTDTQYF.

Ten or more counts support this clonotype. The chain carries TRBV7-9 and TRBJ2-7; TRBD2 matches 12 bases. The J segment lost 7 bases and the V segment lost 5 bases, leaving 9 bases of the junction unmatched. Germline-derived CDR1 and CDR2 are SEHNR and FQNEAQ (reference sequence). The CDR3 extends over 15 amino acids. For the CDR3, the DNA is TGTGCCAGCAGCCTACTTCTAGCGGGGGGGCCGGAGCAGTACTTC. It translates to CASSLLLAGGPEQYF.

This clonotype was recorded many times. This chain links TRBV9 with TRBJ1-1, with D possibly being TRBD1 (5 bases). Germline V CDR1 and CDR2: SGDLS, YYNGEE. Trimming pared 4 bases from V and 5 bases from J, leaving 15 bases between. This CDR3 contains 14 residues. The CDR3, as DNA: TGTGCCAGCAGCCCCGGGACCCTAGGGACTGAAGCTTTCTTT. It encodes CASSPGTLGTEAFF.

This clonotype was detected many times. The chain recombines TRBV4-2 with TRBJ1-1, with a tentative D call TRBD1 (6 bases). Germline CDR1 and CDR2: LGHNA and YNFKEQ. The CDR3 runs 13 residues. Deletions cut 0 bases from V and 7 bases from J, with 9 bases between. CDR3 DNA: TGTGCCAGCAGCCAAGAGGGCAGGGGTGAAGCTTTCTTT. Amino acid sequence: CASSQEGRGEAFF.

This clonotype appeared many times. The chain uses TRBV4-2 and TRBJ2-5, with D unclear. The CDR3 contains 15 residues. The V and J ends lost 1 base and 2 bases respectively, with 11 bases between them. Germline CDR1 and CDR2: LGHNA and YNFKEQ. The CDR3 is CASSQGPAEQETQYF. CDR3 DNA sequence: TGTGCCAGCAGCCAAGGGCCCGCTGAGCAAGAGACCCAGTACTTC.

This clonotype was recorded many times. This chain joins TRBV27 and TRBJ2-4; possibly TRBD2 for D (5 bases). This CDR3 has 15 amino acids. V was cut by 1 base and J by 1 base, with 8 bases left in between. The V gene's germline CDR1 is MNHEY and CDR2 SMNVEV (reference sequence). CDR3 amino acids: CASSLLSGAKNIQYF. The CDR3 DNA reads as TGTGCCAGCAGTTTATTGTCGGGGGCCAAAAACATTCAGTACTTC.

This clonotype was found many times. This chain uses TRBV7-8 with TRBJ2-2; 9 bases map to TRBD1. V was pared by 5 bases and J by 3 bases, with 10 bases of the junction left unmatched. The CDR3 runs to 17 residues. Germline V gene sequence: CDR1 SGHVS, CDR2 FQNEAQ. CDR3 bases: TGTGCCAGCAGCAAAAAACAGGGGGCGCCGGACACCGGGGAGCTGTTTTTT. Translation gives CASSKKQGAPDTGELFF.

The V gene is TRBV7-9, the J gene TRBJ2-7; no clear D gene. Trimming removed 1 base from V and 7 bases from J, with 8 bases in between. The CDR3 is 12 residues long. Looked up from germline, CDR1 is SEHNR and CDR2 is FQNEAQ (reference sequence). The CDR3: CASSLGPREQYF. The CDR3 region has the DNA TGTGCCAGCAGCTTAGGGCCGAGGGAGCAGTACTTC.

The chain has TRBV25-1 and TRBJ2-1; 8 bases are a match to TRBD2. The germline gives CDR1 MGHDK, CDR2 SYGVNS. The J segment lost 4 bases and the V segment lost 8 bases, leaving 13 bases of the junction unmatched. The CDR3 is 16 amino acids. The CDR3 nucleotides are TGTGCCAGCGGGACCCATACTAGCGGAACTTACAATGAGCAGTTCTTC. This encodes CASGTHTSGTYNEQFF.

This clonotype was seen ten or more times. The chain joins TRBV10-2 to TRBJ2-2; 7 bases are a match to TRBD2. CDR3 length equals 16 residues. Trimming removed 7 bases from V and 5 bases from J; junction bases left unmatched: 13. Looked up from germline, CDR1 is WSHSY and CDR2 is SAAADI. CDR3 protein: CASKKLLDGGTGELFF. CDR3 bases: TGCGCCAGCAAAAAACTCCTCGACGGGGGGACCGGGGAGCTGTTTTTT.

This clonotype was recorded many times. This CDR3 is CASGWTRRDTDTQYF. In nucleotides, the CDR3 is TGTGCCAGCGGGTGGACTAGACGCGACACAGATACGCAGTATTTT. The chain employs TRBV27 and TRBJ2-3; 7 positions agree with TRBD2. The CDR3 runs 15 residues. The V gene's germline CDR1 is MNHEY and CDR2 SMNVEV (reference sequence). Trimming cost V 8 bases and J 2 bases; bases outside gene matches: 10.

Ten or more counts support this clonotype. This chain links TRBV20-1 with TRBJ2-3; 7 bases are a match to TRBD1. V was pared by 0 bases and J by 0 bases, with 12 bases of the junction left unmatched. Germline CDR1 reads DFQATT; CDR2 reads SNEGSKA (reference sequence). The length of the CDR3 is 18 residues. The CDR3 DNA is TGCAGTGCTAGAGATCTCATGCGGCAGGGGGATAGCACAGATACGCAGTATTTT. Its protein is CSARDLMRQGDSTDTQYF.

The rearrangement links TRBV29-1 to TRBJ2-3; D unclear. This CDR3 has 11 amino acids. Germline CDR1 reads SQVTM; CDR2 reads ANQGSEA. V was shortened by 4 bases and J by 4 bases, with 6 bases between the two germline ends. CDR3 DNA: TGCAGCGTTGTGTTGGCAGATACGCAGTATTTT. Translated, it gives CSVVLADTQYF.

In this sample, this clonotype turned up many times. The chain uses TRBV29-1 and TRBJ2-7; 7 bases line up with TRBD2. This CDR3 has 14 residues. Germline V gene data show CDR1 as SQVTM and CDR2 as ANQGSEA. Trimming cost V 4 bases and J 0 bases; bases outside gene matches: 6. The CDR3 loop reads CSVALGGSSYEQYF. The CDR3 nucleotides are TGCAGCGTTGCTCTCGGGGGGAGCTCCTACGAGCAGTACTTC.

V gene TRBV30 combines with J gene TRBJ2-3, with D perhaps TRBD2 (5 bases). Germline V gives CDR1 GTSNPN, CDR2 SVGIG (reference sequence). The CDR3 runs 12 residues. The V and J ends lost 0 bases and 9 bases respectively, with 10 bases between them. The CDR3 protein is CAWSVMEATQYF. The CDR3 DNA reads TGTGCCTGGAGTGTAATGGAGGCAACGCAGTATTTT.

This clonotype was counted between two and nine times. The rearrangement uses TRBV2 and TRBJ2-7, with D maybe TRBD2 (6 bases). CDR1 and CDR2 (germline): SNHLY, FYNNEI. Trimming stripped 8 bases from V and 2 bases from J, with 10 bases between. CDR3 size: 12 residues. This chain's CDR3 is CASGLNPYEQYF. In DNA form, the CDR3 reads TGTGCCAGCGGACTAAACCCCTACGAGCAGTACTTC.

This clonotype was detected many times. The chain is built from TRBV4-2 and TRBJ2-3, with D perhaps TRBD1 (5 bases). V lost 11 bases and J 4 bases, leaving 16 bases between the germline ends. Germline V lookup: CDR1 LGHNA, CDR2 YNFKEQ. The CDR3 extends over 13 amino acids. CDR3 amino acids: CAWQAAGPDTQYF. Here the CDR3 DNA reads TGTGCCTGGCAGGCGGCAGGGCCAGATACGCAGTATTTT.

The chain is built from TRBV12-3 or TRBV12-4 and TRBJ2-5; D perhaps matches TRBD2 (5 bases). CDR3 size: 14 residues. V gave up 4 bases and J gave up 7 bases, with 16 bases separating them. The CDR3 loop is CASSYAPSGGTQYF. Written as DNA, the CDR3 is TGTGCCAGCAGTTATGCCCCGAGCGGAGGGACCCAGTACTTC.

The J gene is TRBJ2-7, the V gene TRBV4-1; D gene ambiguous. There are 14 residues in the CDR3. V gave up 0 bases and J gave up 4 bases, with 10 bases separating them. Germline assignment: CDR1 MGHRA and CDR2 YSYEKL. CDR3 nucleotide sequence: TGCGCCAGCAGCCAAGAAATGGCGGTTTACGAGCAGTACTTC. Translation: CASSQEMAVYEQYF.